A single sample gave rise to the 10 T cell receptor beta chains below, sequenced in a study of early T cells in non-severe SARS-CoV-2 infection. TCRdb re-derived calls from the 5' RACE reads in MiXCR, one entry per CDR3 protein. The data contain 40,000 to 60,000 distinct CDR3 sequences, about an eighth of them seen just once; the ten biggest clones take up over 7.5%. The material sequenced was whole blood. These receptors were taken from an adult who was a healthcare worker with PCR-confirmed SARS-CoV-2 infection or an uninfected control (not recorded which).

This clonotype was seen many times. The V call is TRBV4-3, the J call TRBJ2-7; 8 bases line up with TRBD2. V dropped 1 base and J dropped 3; count of bases not matched to a gene: 8. Per the germline V gene, CDR1 is LGHNA and CDR2 is YSLEER. The CDR3 has 16 amino acids. In DNA, the CDR3 is TGCGCCAGCAGCCAAGTCGGGACTAGAAAGGTCTACGAGCAGTACTTC. Amino acid sequence: CASSQVGTRKVYEQYF.

The rearrangement joins TRBV20-1 to TRBJ2-7; D gene ambiguous. V was pared by 1 base and J by 0 bases, with 4 bases between. Per the germline V gene, CDR1 is DFQATT and CDR2 is SNEGSKA (reference sequence). This CDR3 comprises 12 residues. CDR3 region: CSARGLSYEQYF. For the CDR3, the DNA is TGCAGTGCTAGAGGACTCTCCTACGAGCAGTACTTC.

The sample holds many counts of this clonotype. The V gene is TRBV6-2 or TRBV6-3, the J gene TRBJ1-5; D not certain. V was shortened by 0 bases and J by 0 bases, with 9 bases between the two germline ends. Per germline, CDR1 MNHEY and CDR2 SVGEGT. This CDR3 has 16 amino acids. CDR3 protein: CASSYSLTDSNQPQHF. CDR3 coding DNA: TGTGCCAGCAGTTACTCGTTAACAGATAGCAATCAGCCCCAGCATTTT.

V usage is TRBV24-1 and J usage is TRBJ2-5, with D hard to call. The CDR3 totals 15 residues. Trimming pared 5 bases from V and 0 bases from J, leaving 12 bases between. CDR1 and CDR2 (germline): KGHDR, SFDVKD. The CDR3 DNA follows: TGTGCCACCAGTGGTAAGACGGCTAACCAAGAGACCCAGTACTTC. Translated, it gives CATSGKTANQETQYF.

This clonotype was counted ten times or more. V is TRBV19 and J is TRBJ2-7, with 10 bases identical to TRBD1. The V gene end was trimmed by 3 bases and the J gene end by 5 bases; junction bases not matched to a gene: 4. Per germline, CDR1 LNHDA and CDR2 SQIVND (reference sequence). This CDR3 is 14 amino acids long. The CDR3 protein is CASSIGDRGNEQYF. DNA of the CDR3: TGTGCCAGTAGTATTGGGGACAGGGGAAACGAGCAGTACTTC.

In its sample, this clonotype was seen many times. The rearrangement uses TRBV19 and TRBJ1-6; D may be TRBD1 (6 bases). CDR1 and CDR2 from the germline V gene are LNHDA and SQIVND (reference sequence). V was cut by 4 bases and J by 5 bases, with 21 bases left in between. The CDR3 is 18 residues long. The CDR3 spells CASSTTRRGRGNNSPLHF. For the CDR3, the DNA is TGTGCCAGTAGTACGACCAGGAGGGGGAGGGGAAATAATTCACCCCTCCACTTT.

The sample holds many counts of this clonotype. The V and J genes are TRBV7-2 and TRBJ2-3, with 7 bases lining up with TRBD1. Germline V CDR1 and CDR2: SGHTA, FQGNSA. This CDR3 comprises 15 residues. V lost 0 bases to trimming and J lost 2 bases; unmatched junction nucleotides: 2. The DNA for the CDR3 is TGTGCCAGCAGCTTAGCGACAGGGACCACAGATACGCAGTATTTT. It translates to CASSLATGTTDTQYF.

There are a few counts of this clonotype. V gene TRBV3-1 combines with J gene TRBJ2-3; possibly TRBD2 for D (6 bases). The CDR3 has 19 amino acids. CDR1 and CDR2 (germline): LGHDT, YNNKEL (reference sequence). V was shortened by 0 bases and J by 0 bases, with 19 bases between the two germline ends. In DNA form, the CDR3 reads TGTGCCAGCAGCCAAGATCTGGACGGGGGTTCGACTAGCACAGATACGCAGTATTTT. Its protein product is CASSQDLDGGSTSTDTQYF.

This clonotype showed up just a few times. V is TRBV14 and J is TRBJ1-6; D is unresolved. Trimming took 1 base from V and 10 from J, leaving 5 bases between them. CDR3 length: 12 amino acids. Germline CDR1 reads SGHDN; CDR2 reads FVKESK. CDR3 residues: CASSQVDSPLHF. CDR3 nucleotide sequence: TGTGCCAGCAGCCAAGTTGACTCACCCCTCCACTTT.

This clonotype was observed a few times. This rearrangement joins TRBV29-1 to TRBJ2-3; D remains unclear. Germline V gene lookup returns CDR1 SQVTM and CDR2 ANQGSEA. The CDR3 is made up of 10 amino acids. V shed 3 bases and J shed 4 bases, with 2 bases lying between them. CDR3 protein: CSVEADTQYF. The CDR3 bases are TGCAGCGTTGAGGCAGATACGCAGTATTTT.